This T cell receptor (beta chain) was sequenced for a study of glioma-infiltrating T cells. General study findings and limits: Tissue and blood shared very few CDR3 sequences. Gliomas, especially low-grade, showed above-expected tissue-blood divergence; non-neoplastic patients showed below.

On this clonotype: Its specificity is not known.

V lost 5 bases to trimming and J lost 4 bases, with 11 bases between them. The CDR3 runs to 13 residues. From germline, CDR1 is MNHEY and CDR2 SMNVEV (reference sequence). Using RNA template, CDR3s of TCR alpha and beta were amplified with iRepertoire arm-PCR. For one-step reverse transcription and amplification, 100-400 ng of tissue mRNA or PBMC total RNA was used. TCRdb analysed the multiplex PCR reads with MiXCR anew, one entry per CDR3 protein. The profile shows about 140,000 distinct CDR3 sequences, about 39% of them singletons. The sample consisted of glioma tissue, nonneoplastic brain tissue, or PBMCs (not recorded which). The V gene is TRBV27, the J gene TRBJ1-2; the D is unclear. This receptor was taken from a human donor with low-grade glioma or glioblastoma, undergoing nonglioma brain surgery, or in good health (not recorded which). The CDR3 sequence is CASSPIGVYGYTF. CDR3 DNA sequence: TGTGCCAGCAGTCCTATCGGGGTCTATGGCTACACCTTC.